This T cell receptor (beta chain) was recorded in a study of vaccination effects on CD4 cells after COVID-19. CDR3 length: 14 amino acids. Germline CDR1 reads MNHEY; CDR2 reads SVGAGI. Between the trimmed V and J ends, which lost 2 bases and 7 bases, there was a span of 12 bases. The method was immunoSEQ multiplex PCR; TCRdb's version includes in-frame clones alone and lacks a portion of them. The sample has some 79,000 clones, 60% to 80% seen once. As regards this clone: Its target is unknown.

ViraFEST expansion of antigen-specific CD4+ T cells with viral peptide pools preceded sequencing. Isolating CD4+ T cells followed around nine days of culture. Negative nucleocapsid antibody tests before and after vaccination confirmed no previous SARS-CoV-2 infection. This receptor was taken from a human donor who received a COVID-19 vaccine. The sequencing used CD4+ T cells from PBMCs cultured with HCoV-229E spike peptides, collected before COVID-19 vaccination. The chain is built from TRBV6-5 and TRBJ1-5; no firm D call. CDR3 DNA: TGTGCCAGCAGTTACGGGCAGAACTTCCAGCCCCAGCATTTT. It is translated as CASSYGQNFQPQHF.